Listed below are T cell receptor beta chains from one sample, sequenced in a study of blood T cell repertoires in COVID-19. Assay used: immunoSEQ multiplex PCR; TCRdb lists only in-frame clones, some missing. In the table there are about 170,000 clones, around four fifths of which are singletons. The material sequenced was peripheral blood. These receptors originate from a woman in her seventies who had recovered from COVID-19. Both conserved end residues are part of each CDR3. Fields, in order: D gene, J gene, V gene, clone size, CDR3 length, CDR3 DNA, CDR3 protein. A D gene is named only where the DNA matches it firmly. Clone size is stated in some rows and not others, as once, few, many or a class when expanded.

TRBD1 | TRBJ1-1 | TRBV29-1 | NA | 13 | TGCAGCGTGACCGGGACAGGGGATACTGAAGCTTTCTTT | CSVTGTGDTEAFF
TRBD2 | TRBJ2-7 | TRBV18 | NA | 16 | TGTGCCAGCTCACCGGGTAGCGGGGGCCCGGGGGACGAGCAGTACTTC | CASSPGSGGPGDEQYF
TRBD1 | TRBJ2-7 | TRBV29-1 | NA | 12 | TGCAGCGTCCGACAGGGGCCCTACGAGCAGTACTTC | CSVRQGPYEQYF
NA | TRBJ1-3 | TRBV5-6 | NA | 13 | TGTGCCAGCAGACCGGGACTGGGAAACACCATATATTTT | CASRPGLGNTIYF
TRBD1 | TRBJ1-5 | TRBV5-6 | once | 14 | TGTGCCAGCAGCTTGTCAGGGGGCGATCAGCCCCAGCATTTT | CASSLSGGDQPQHF
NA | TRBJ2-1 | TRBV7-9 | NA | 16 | TGTGCCAGCAGCCCTCGGGCCCCCGGGGACTACAATGAGCAGTTCTTC | CASSPRAPGDYNEQFF
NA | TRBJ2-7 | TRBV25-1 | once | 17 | TGTGCCAGCACCCCCAAAACGGGACACCCAAGCTCCTACGAGCAGTACTTC | CASTPKTGHPSSYEQYF
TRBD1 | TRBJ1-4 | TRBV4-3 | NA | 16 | TGCGCCAGCAGCCAAGGGGTCGACAGGGTTAATGAAAAACTGTTTTTT | CASSQGVDRVNEKLFF
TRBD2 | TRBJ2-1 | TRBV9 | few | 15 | TGTGCCAGCAGCGTACGGGAGGCCCCCTACAATGAGCAGTTCTTC | CASSVREAPYNEQFF
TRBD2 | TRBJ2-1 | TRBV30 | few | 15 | TGTGCCTGGAGTGGAACTAGCGGGTTCTACAATGAGCAGTTCTTC | CAWSGTSGFYNEQFF
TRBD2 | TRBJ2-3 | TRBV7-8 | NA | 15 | TGTGCCAGCAGCTGGGGACTAGCGGATACAGATACGCAGTATTTT | CASSWGLADTDTQYF
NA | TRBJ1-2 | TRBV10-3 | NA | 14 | TGTGCCATCAGTGAGTCGGGGCAGGGGTATGGCTACACCTTC | CAISESGQGYGYTF
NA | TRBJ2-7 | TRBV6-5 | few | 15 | TGTGCCAGCAGTTACTCTGGGGGGAGCTCCTACGAGCAGTACTTC | CASSYSGGSSYEQYF
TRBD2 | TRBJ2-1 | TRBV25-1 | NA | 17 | TGTGCCAGACCGGGACTAGCGGGAGGGAGCTCCTACAATGAGCAGTTCTTC | CARPGLAGGSSYNEQFF
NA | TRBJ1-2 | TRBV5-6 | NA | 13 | TGTGCCAGCAGCTACGGACAGTACTATGGCTACACCTTC | CASSYGQYYGYTF
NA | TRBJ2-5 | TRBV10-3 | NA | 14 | TGTGCGGCGTGTGCGGGGGCCAATCAAGAGACCCAGTACTTC | CAACAGANQETQYF
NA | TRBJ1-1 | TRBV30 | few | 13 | TGTGCCTGGATTGGGACTAGTGCCACTGAAGCTTTCTTT | CAWIGTSATEAFF
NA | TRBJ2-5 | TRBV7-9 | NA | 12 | TGTGCCAGCAGCCAAACTAGAGAGACCCAGTACTTC | CASSQTRETQYF
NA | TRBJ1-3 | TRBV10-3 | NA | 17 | TGTGCCATCAGTGAGTCGGGCCTCACAAGCTCTGGAAACACCATATATTTT | CAISESGLTSSGNTIYF
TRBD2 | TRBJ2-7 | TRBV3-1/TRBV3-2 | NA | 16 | TGTGCCAGCAGCCAAGATATCGGGAGGGTCAGAAACGAGCAGTACTTC | CASSQDIGRVRNEQYF
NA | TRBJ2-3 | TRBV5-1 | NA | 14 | TGCGCCAGCAGCTTGGAAGAGGGGGCAGATACGCAGTATTTT | CASSLEEGADTQYF
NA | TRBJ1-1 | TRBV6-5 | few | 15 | TGTGCCAGCAGATCAGGGCGGGACGGGGGCACTGAAGCTTTCTTT | CASRSGRDGGTEAFF
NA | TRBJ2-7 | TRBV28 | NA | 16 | TGTGCCAGCAGTCCGCGACAGGTTGTTCGTCCGTACGAGCAGTACTTC | CASSPRQVVRPYEQYF
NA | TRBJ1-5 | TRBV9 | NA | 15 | TGTGCCAGCAGCCCGGACCCGGGAGGCAATCAGCCCCAGCATTTT | CASSPDPGGNQPQHF
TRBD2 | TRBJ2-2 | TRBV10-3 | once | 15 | TGTGCCATCAGCTTGCTAGCGGGAGGGGCCGGGGAGCTGTTTTTT | CAISLLAGGAGELFF
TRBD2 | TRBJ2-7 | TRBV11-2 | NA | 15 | TGTGCCAGCAGCTTAAACAGCGGGGGACCCTACGAGCAGTACTTC | CASSLNSGGPYEQYF
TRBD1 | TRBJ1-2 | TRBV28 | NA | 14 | TGTGCCAGCACCATCCCGGGACAGGCGGGTGGCTACACCTTC | CASTIPGQAGGYTF
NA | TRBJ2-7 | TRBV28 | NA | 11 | TGTGCCAGCGGGCTACGGTGGGAGCAGTACTTC | CASGLRWEQYF
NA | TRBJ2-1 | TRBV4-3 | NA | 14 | TGCGCCAGCAGCCAAGAGGGGACTCCAAATGAGCAGTTCTTC | CASSQEGTPNEQFF
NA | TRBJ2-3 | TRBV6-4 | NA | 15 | TGTGCCAGCAGTGAGGGGGCAGGTCACACAGATACGCAGTATTTT | CASSEGAGHTDTQYF